This TCR beta chain was sequenced during a study of lymphopenia after photon versus proton radiotherapy. Trimming removed 6 bases from V and 8 bases from J, with 13 bases in between. Germline V gives CDR1 MDHEN, CDR2 SYDVKM. This CDR3 comprises 12 residues. Repertoires were generated with immunoSEQ multiplex PCR, while TCRdb's copy carries only in-frame clones and drops some. This table holds some 30,000 clones, 75% to 90% found once. This clone was observed a few times. The sequence derives from a woman aged 70-85 years with pancreatic cancer. This sequence joins TRBV28 and TRBJ1-2; D is perhaps TRBD1 (6 bases). Sequenced material: peripheral blood, taken from a patient treated with proton-based radiotherapy. This CDR3 reads CASRTGIVGYTF. The CDR3 coding sequence is TGTGCCAGCAGAACAGGGATAGTGGGCTACACCTTC.